These 20 T cell receptor beta chains were all obtained from the same sample, sequenced in a study of Ad26.COV2.S vaccination and SARS-CoV-2 variants (dated by TCRdb to the early 2020s). The sample's treatment or condition, from its label and the paper: around 19 received Ad26.COV2.S at low or high dose, single or two shots; about 5 received placebo; per-sample allocation not given. For vaccine and placebo recipients, the sequenced repertoires came from samples collected on day 63 after the first injection. Libraries were made using the immunoSEQ multiplex PCR assay. TCRdb provides this immuneACCESS table in a form limited to in-frame rearrangements. Some clones are lacking; in checked studies, under half of them reflect an unresolved V gene, and why the rest are absent is not known. This sample has 300,000 to 500,000 clones in its table, and less than 90% of those were observed once. The ten largest clones capture approximately 3.7% of the sample.

The sequencing used peripheral blood, collected in a trial of Ad26.COV2.S vaccine versus placebo. The receptors originated from a person between 18 and 60 years old who received the Ad26.COV2.S COVID-19 vaccine or a placebo.

The chain links TRBV9 to TRBJ2-7; D not certain. Germline V lookup: CDR1 SGDLS, CDR2 YYNGEE. V was shortened by 0 bases and J by 5 bases, with 9 bases between the two germline ends. The CDR3 loop spans 13 amino acids. CDR3 DNA sequence: TGTGCCAGCAGCGTAGGGGTTTCGGACGAGCAGTACTTC. Translated, it gives CASSVGVSDEQYF.

In its sample, this clone was seen a few times. The gene calls are TRBV10-3 and TRBJ1-2; D might be TRBD1 (6 bases). CDR1 ENHRY and CDR2 SYGVKD come from the germline V gene. V was clipped by 5 bases and J by 5 bases, with 12 bases between them. This CDR3 spans 13 amino acids. This chain's CDR3 is CAISQQGGYGYTF. The CDR3 nucleotides are TGTGCCATCAGTCAACAGGGTGGATATGGCTACACCTTC.

The table lists this clone with a few counts. The chain recombines TRBV18 with TRBJ1-2; 12 bases are shared with TRBD1. The germline CDR1 and CDR2 sequences are KGHSH and LQKENI. Germline trimming cut 2 bases from V and 4 bases from J; bases unmatched to any gene: 8. The CDR3 sequence is 17 residues long. The CDR3 coding sequence is TGTGCCAGCTCACCAAGGGACAGGGGGCGTTCTACCTATGGCTACACCTTC. It translates to CASSPRDRGRSTYGYTF.

The chain recombines TRBV7-8 with TRBJ2-3; 9 nucleotides agree with TRBD2. Germline CDR1 reads SGHVS; CDR2 reads FQNEAQ. This CDR3 spans 15 amino acids. The junction had 9 bases not matched to a gene; V was cut back by 7 bases and J by 4 bases. For the CDR3, the DNA is TGTGCCAGCACCCTCGCTAGCGGGGTATCAGATACGCAGTATTTT. This gives the protein CASTLASGVSDTQYF.

CDR3 sequence (DNA): TGTGCCAGTAGTATACCGGACAGAATCATGAACACTGAAGCTTTCTTT. It translates to CASSIPDRIMNTEAFF. The gene calls are TRBV19 and TRBJ1-1; the D gene is possibly TRBD1 (6 bases). With 2 bases removed from V and 0 bases from J, the gap between germline ends came to 13 bases. The germline V gene encodes CDR1 LNHDA and CDR2 SQIVND (reference sequence). The CDR3 loop spans 16 amino acids.

This clone has just a few counts. The chain has TRBV19 and TRBJ1-1; TRBD1 matches at 8 bases. This CDR3 spans 13 amino acids. CDR1 is LNHDA, CDR2 SQIVND, per germline (reference sequence). After removal of 6 bases from V and 2 bases from J, the junction contained 2 bases not matched to a gene. The CDR3 is CASRGQANTEAFF. The CDR3 DNA follows: TGTGCCAGTAGGGGACAGGCTAACACTGAAGCTTTCTTT.

The chain uses TRBV4-1 and TRBJ2-7, with 7 nucleotides matching TRBD2. This CDR3 region has 16 residues. Germline-derived CDR1 and CDR2 are MGHRA and YSYEKL. V gave up 0 bases and J gave up 1 base; unmatched junction bases: 6. The chain's CDR3 is CASSQESAGRSYEQYF. CDR3 nucleotide sequence: TGCGCCAGCAGCCAAGAGTCAGCGGGGAGGTCCTACGAGCAGTACTTC.

This rearrangement joins TRBV7-2 to TRBJ1-6, with TRBD1 as a possible D gene (5 bases). V lost 1 base to trimming and J lost 1 base, with 8 bases between them. Looked up from germline, CDR1 is SGHTA and CDR2 is FQGNSA. CDR3 size: 16 residues. CDR3 in DNA: TGTGCCAGCAGCTTAGAGCGGGGGTCCTATAATTCACCCCTCCACTTT. Its protein product is CASSLERGSYNSPLHF.

The chain uses TRBV7-8 and TRBJ1-6; D call uncertain. Germline V gene data show CDR1 as SGHVS and CDR2 as FQNEAQ. The CDR3 extends over 15 amino acids. V dropped 1 base and J dropped 8 bases, with 12 bases sitting between them. The CDR3 sequence: CASSLGARVDSPLHF. The CDR3, as DNA: TGTGCCAGCAGCTTAGGGGCGAGGGTCGATTCACCCCTCCACTTT. Combining the CDR3 with reference TRBV7-8 and TRBJ1-6 gives the whole variable domain GAGVSQSPRYKVAKRGQDVALRCDPISGHVSLFWYQQALGQGPEFLTYFQNEAQLDKSGLPSDRFFAERPEGSVSTLKIQRTQQEDSAVYLCASSLGARVDSPLHFGNGTRLTVT.

This sequence joins TRBV5-4 and TRBJ2-3, with D uncertain. Trimming took off 4 bases at V and 7 bases at J, with 13 bases between the two ends. The length of the CDR3 is 13 residues. The germline V gene encodes CDR1 SGHNT and CDR2 YYREEE (reference sequence). In DNA, the CDR3 is TGTGCCAGCAGCCTCCCATACCAAAATACGCAGTATTTT. This gives the protein CASSLPYQNTQYF.

The CDR3 here is CASSRTYEQYF. The CDR3 nucleotides read TGTGCCAGCAGCAGGACCTACGAGCAGTACTTC. The genes are TRBV7-9 and TRBJ2-7, with D hard to call. The length of the CDR3 is 11 residues. Deletions cut 5 bases from V and 2 bases from J, with 4 bases between. In germline, CDR1 is SEHNR, CDR2 FQNEAQ (reference sequence).

This CDR3 reads CASSGSTEAFF. For the CDR3, the DNA is TGTGCCAGCTCAGGGTCCACTGAAGCTTTCTTT. J is TRBJ1-1 and V is TRBV3-1 (or the pseudogene TRBV3-2), with D perhaps TRBD1 (5 bases). CDR1 is LGHDT, CDR2 YNNKEL, per germline (reference sequence). The CDR3 length is 11 residues. V lost 8 bases to trimming and J lost 4 bases, with 8 bases between them.

The CDR3 sequence: CATSDLGTVEAFF. The CDR3 nucleotides read TGTGCCACCAGTGATTTGGGGACAGTTGAAGCTTTCTTT. The rearrangement joins TRBV24-1 to TRBJ1-1; 7 nucleotides line up with TRBD1. The J segment lost 7 bases and the V segment lost 0 bases, leaving 1 base of the junction unmatched. The CDR3 extends over 13 amino acids. In germline, CDR1 is KGHDR, CDR2 SFDVKD.

The chain couples TRBV13 to TRBJ2-2; D is unclear. With 5 bases removed from V and 1 base from J, the gap between germline ends came to 5 bases. This CDR3 has 13 residues. Germline V CDR1 and CDR2: PRHDT, FYEKMQ (reference sequence). The CDR3 sequence is CASSLENTGELFF. For the CDR3, the DNA is TGTGCCAGCAGCCTAGAGAACACCGGGGAGCTGTTTTTT.

This chain uses TRBV3-1 (or the pseudogene TRBV3-2) with TRBJ1-2; D is perhaps TRBD1 (5 bases). Germline V gene lookup returns CDR1 LGHDT and CDR2 YNNKEL (reference sequence). The CDR3 extends over 12 amino acids. Trimming left V 6 bases short and J 6 bases short, with 11 bases between. In DNA, the CDR3 is TGTGCCAGCAGTCGAGGGACGGATGGCTACACCTTC. Amino acid sequence: CASSRGTDGYTF.

The chain recombines TRBV7-9 with TRBJ1-1; D remains ambiguous. V shed 2 bases and J shed 4 bases, with 8 bases lying between them. The germline V gene encodes CDR1 SEHNR and CDR2 FQNEAQ (reference sequence). The CDR3 length is 13 residues. For the CDR3, the DNA is TGTGCCAGCAGCTTAAGGGATCTCACTGAAGCTTTCTTT. Translating it yields CASSLRDLTEAFF.

The chain carries TRBV7-2 and TRBJ2-3; D is unclear. This CDR3 comprises 14 residues. Germline CDR1 SGHTA, CDR2 FQGNSA. V was shortened by 1 base and J by 2 bases, with 7 bases between the two germline ends. The CDR3 loop reads CASSLGYNTDTQYF. The CDR3 DNA follows: TGTGCCAGCAGCTTAGGATATAACACAGATACGCAGTATTTT.

This clone was observed a single time. The V and J genes are TRBV19 and TRBJ1-1; D is unclear. Germline CDR1 LNHDA, CDR2 SQIVND (reference sequence). V shed 2 bases and J shed 8 bases, with 9 bases lying between them. The CDR3 has 12 amino acids. The CDR3 sequence is CASSIPGREAFF. The CDR3 DNA is TGTGCCAGTAGTATACCCGGACGGGAAGCTTTCTTT.

The chain carries TRBV6-2 or TRBV6-3 and TRBJ1-2; 8 bases fit TRBD1. V dropped 4 bases and J dropped 6; count of bases not matched to a gene: 10. The length of the CDR3 is 15 residues. CDR1 and CDR2 (germline): MNHEY, SVGEGT. The CDR3 nucleotides read TGTGCCAGCAGTTCCCGACAGGGGAGAACGGATGGCTACACCTTC. Translating it yields CASSSRQGRTDGYTF.

The chain carries TRBV7-9 and TRBJ1-4; 8 nucleotides align to TRBD1. From germline, CDR1 is SEHNR and CDR2 FQNEAQ (reference sequence). The ends lost 5 bases at V and 6 bases at J; junction bases unmatched: 14. The CDR3 covers 17 residues. The CDR3 coding sequence is TGTGCCAGCAGCCCGGGACAGGAAAAGAGGAGCGATGAAAAACTGTTTTTT. Protein: CASSPGQEKRSDEKLFF.